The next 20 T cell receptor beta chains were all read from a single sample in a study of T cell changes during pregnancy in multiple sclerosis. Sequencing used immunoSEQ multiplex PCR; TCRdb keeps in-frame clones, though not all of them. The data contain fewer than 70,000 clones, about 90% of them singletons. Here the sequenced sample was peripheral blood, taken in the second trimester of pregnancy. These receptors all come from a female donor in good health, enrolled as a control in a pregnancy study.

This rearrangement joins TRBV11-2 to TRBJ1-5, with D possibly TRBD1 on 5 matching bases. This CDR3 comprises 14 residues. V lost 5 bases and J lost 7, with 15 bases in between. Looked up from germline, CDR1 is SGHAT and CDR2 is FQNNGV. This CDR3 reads CASSLDGGDQPQHF. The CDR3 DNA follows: TGTGCCAGCAGCCTGGACGGGGGAGACCAGCCCCAGCATTTT.

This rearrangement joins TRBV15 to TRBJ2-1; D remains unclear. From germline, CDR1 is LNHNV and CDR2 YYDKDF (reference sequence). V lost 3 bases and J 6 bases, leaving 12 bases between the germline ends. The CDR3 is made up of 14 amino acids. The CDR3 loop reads CATSRDIQPNEQFF. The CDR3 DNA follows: TGTGCCACCAGCAGGGATATACAGCCCAATGAGCAGTTCTTC.

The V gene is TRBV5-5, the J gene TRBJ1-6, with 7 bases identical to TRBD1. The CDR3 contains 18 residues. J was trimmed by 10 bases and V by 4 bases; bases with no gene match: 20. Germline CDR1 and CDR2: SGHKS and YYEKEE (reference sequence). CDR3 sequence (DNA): TGTGCCAGCAGCCACAGACAGGGTACTCCCGGGAATCCATCACCCCTCCACTTT. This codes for CASSHRQGTPGNPSPLHF.

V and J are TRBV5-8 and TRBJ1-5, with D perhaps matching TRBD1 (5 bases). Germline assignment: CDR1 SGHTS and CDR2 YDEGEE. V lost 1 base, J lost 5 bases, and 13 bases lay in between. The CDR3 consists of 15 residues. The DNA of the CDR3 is TGTGCCAGCAGCTTGTGGGGTTTAGGGGATCAGCCCCAGCATTTT. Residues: CASSLWGLGDQPQHF.

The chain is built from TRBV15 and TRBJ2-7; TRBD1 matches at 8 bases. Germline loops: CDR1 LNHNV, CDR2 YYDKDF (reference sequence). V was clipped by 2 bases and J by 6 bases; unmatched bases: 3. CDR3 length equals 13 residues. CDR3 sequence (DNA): TGTGCCACCAGCAGACCTACAGGGGGCGAGCAGTACTTC. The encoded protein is CATSRPTGGEQYF.

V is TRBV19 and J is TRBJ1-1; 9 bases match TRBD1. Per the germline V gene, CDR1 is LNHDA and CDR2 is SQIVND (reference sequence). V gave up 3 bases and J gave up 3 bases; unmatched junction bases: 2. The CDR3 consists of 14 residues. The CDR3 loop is CASSIGQGYTEAFF. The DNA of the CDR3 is TGTGCCAGTAGTATCGGACAGGGGTACACTGAAGCTTTCTTT.

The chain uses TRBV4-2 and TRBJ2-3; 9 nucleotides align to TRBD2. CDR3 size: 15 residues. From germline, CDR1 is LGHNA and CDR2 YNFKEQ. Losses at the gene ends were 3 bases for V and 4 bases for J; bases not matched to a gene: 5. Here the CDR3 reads CASSQASGAADTQYF. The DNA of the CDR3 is TGTGCCAGCAGCCAGGCTAGCGGGGCTGCAGATACGCAGTATTTT.

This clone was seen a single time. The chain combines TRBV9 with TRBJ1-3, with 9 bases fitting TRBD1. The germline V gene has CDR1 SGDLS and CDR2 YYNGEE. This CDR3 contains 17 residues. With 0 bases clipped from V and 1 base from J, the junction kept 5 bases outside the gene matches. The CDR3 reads CASSVGAGTGSGNTIYF. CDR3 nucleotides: TGTGCCAGCAGCGTAGGCGCCGGGACAGGGTCTGGAAACACCATATATTTT.

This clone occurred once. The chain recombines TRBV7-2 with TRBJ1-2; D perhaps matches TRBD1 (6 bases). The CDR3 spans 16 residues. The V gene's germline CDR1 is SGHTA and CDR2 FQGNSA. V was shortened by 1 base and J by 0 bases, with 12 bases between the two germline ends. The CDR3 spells CASSLDTRGSNYGYTF. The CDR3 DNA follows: TGTGCCAGCAGCTTAGATACAAGGGGGTCTAACTATGGCTACACCTTC.

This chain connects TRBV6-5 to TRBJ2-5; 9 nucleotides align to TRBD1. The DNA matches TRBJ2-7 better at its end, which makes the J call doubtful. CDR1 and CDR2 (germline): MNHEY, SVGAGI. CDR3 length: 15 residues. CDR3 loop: CASTGGWDRVHEQYF. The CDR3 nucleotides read TGTGCCAGCACCGGAGGATGGGACAGGGTACACGAGCAGTACTTC.

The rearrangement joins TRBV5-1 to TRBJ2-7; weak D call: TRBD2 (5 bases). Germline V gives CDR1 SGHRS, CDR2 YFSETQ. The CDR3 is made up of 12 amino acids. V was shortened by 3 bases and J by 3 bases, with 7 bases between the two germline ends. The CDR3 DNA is TGCGCCAGCAGCTACGGACTCTACGAGCAGTACTTC. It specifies CASSYGLYEQYF.

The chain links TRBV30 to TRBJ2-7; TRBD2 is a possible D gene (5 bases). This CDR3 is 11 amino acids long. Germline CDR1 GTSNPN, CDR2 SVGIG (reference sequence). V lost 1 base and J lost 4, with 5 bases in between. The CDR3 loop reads CAWSGGYEQYF. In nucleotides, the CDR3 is TGTGCCTGGAGTGGAGGGTACGAGCAGTACTTC.

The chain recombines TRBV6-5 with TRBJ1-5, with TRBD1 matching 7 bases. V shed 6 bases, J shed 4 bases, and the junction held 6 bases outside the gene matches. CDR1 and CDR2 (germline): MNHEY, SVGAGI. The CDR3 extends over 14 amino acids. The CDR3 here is CASSDHRGNQPQHF. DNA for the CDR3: TGTGCCAGCAGCGACCACAGGGGTAATCAGCCCCAGCATTTT.

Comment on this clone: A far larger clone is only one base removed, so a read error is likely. CDR3 coding DNA: TGTGCCAGCAGCTTATACGGGACAGGGACCTACGAGCAGTACTTC. Its protein product is CASSLYGTGTYEQYF. The chain recombines TRBV11-3 with TRBJ2-7, with 9 bases matching TRBD1. Trimming took 2 bases from V and 2 from J; bases not matched to a gene: 4. The germline gives CDR1 SGHNT, CDR2 YENEEA. The CDR3 is made up of 15 amino acids.

The CDR3 DNA reads as TGTGCCAGCAGCTTTCGCGGGAGGAACACAGATACGCAGTATTTT. Translation gives CASSFRGRNTDTQYF. The genes are TRBV5-4 and TRBJ2-3; 8 bases match TRBD2. CDR1 is SGHNT, CDR2 YYREEE, per germline (reference sequence). The J segment lost 2 bases and the V segment lost 2 bases, leaving 4 bases of the junction unmatched. The CDR3 totals 15 residues.

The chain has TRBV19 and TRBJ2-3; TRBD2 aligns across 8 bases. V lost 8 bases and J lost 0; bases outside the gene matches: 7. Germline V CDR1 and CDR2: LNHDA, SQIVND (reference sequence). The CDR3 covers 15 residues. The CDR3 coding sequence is TGTGCCAGTCGGGGGGGCCGGACTAGCACAGATACGCAGTATTTT. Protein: CASRGGRTSTDTQYF. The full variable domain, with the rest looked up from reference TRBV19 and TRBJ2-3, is DGGITQSPKYLFRKEGQNVTLSCEQNLNHDAMYWYRQDPGQGLRLIYYSQIVNDFQKGDIAEGYSVSREKKESFPLTVTSAQKNPTAFYLCASRGGRTSTDTQYFGPGTRLTVL.

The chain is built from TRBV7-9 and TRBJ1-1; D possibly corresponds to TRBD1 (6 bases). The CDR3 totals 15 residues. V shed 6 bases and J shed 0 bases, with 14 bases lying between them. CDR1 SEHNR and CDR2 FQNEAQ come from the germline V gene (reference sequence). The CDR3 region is CASSLVDSMNTEAFF. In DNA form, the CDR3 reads TGTGCCAGCAGTTTGGTGGACAGCATGAACACTGAAGCTTTCTTT.

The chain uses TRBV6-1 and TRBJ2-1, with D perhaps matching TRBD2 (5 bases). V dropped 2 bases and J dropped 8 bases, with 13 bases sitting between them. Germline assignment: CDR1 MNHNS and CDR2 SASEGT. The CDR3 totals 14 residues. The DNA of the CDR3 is TGTGCCAGCAGTGAATCAGGTGAGGGTCATGAGCAGTTCTTC. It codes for CASSESGEGHEQFF.

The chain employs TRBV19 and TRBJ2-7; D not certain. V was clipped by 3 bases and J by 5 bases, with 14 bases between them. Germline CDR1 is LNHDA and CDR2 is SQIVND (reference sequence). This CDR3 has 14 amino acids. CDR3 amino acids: CASSIAARYNEQYF. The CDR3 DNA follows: TGTGCCAGTAGTATTGCGGCCCGGTACAACGAGCAGTACTTC.

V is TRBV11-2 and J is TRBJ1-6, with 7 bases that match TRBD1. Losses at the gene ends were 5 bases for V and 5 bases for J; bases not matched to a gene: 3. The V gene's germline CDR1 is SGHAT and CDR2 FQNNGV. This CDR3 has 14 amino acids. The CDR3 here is CASSRDRDNSPLHF. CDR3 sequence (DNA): TGTGCCAGCAGCCGAGACAGGGATAATTCACCCCTCCACTTT.